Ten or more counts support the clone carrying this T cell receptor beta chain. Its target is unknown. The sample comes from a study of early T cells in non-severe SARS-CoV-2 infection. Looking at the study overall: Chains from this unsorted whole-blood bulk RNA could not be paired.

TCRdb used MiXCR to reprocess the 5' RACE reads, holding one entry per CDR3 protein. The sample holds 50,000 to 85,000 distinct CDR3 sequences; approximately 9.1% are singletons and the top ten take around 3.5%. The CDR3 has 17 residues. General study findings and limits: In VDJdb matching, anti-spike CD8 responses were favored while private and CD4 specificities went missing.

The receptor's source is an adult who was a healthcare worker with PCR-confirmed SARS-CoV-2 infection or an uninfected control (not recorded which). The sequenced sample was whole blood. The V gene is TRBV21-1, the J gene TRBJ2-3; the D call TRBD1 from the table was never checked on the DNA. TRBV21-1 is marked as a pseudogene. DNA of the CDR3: TGTGCCAGCGCCACAGGAGCTCTTCCGGATGGCACAGATACGCAGTATTTT. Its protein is CASATGALPDGTDTQYF.